A single sample is the source of the 29 T cell receptor beta chains below, sequenced in a study of cytomegalovirus exposure and HLA in healthy donors. It was with 60 Vbeta and 13 Jbeta primers that the PCR ran. The table came from immunoSEQ multiplex PCR; TCRdb's copy has only in-frame clones and leaves some out. Among around 130,000 clones listed, 74% were seen once. The sequenced material came from PBMCs. These receptors were obtained from a woman aged 45-59 years in good health and CMV-seropositive.

The chain carries TRBV10-2 and TRBJ2-7; D might be TRBD2 (6 bases). The CDR3 loop spans 15 amino acids. The germline V gene has CDR1 WSHSY and CDR2 SAAADI. V was cut by 2 bases and J by 0 bases, with 11 bases left in between. This CDR3 reads CASSEPGVPSYEQYF. In DNA, the CDR3 is TGCGCCAGCAGTGAGCCGGGGGTACCCTCCTACGAGCAGTACTTC.

This sequence joins TRBV2 and TRBJ1-4, with a possible D match to TRBD1 (6 bases). V was trimmed by 8 bases and J by 5 bases, leaving 12 bases between them. CDR1 and CDR2 (germline): SNHLY, FYNNEI. CDR3 size: 13 residues. The CDR3 loop reads CASHRVPNEKLFF. In DNA form, the CDR3 reads TGTGCCAGCCACAGGGTTCCCAATGAAAAACTGTTTTTT.

The CDR3 sequence: CASSPIQGRETQYF. CDR3 DNA: TGTGCCAGCAGCCCTATACAGGGCCGAGAGACCCAGTACTTC. This chain uses TRBV14 with TRBJ2-5; D is perhaps TRBD1 (6 bases). Germline V gene sequence: CDR1 SGHDN, CDR2 FVKESK. V gave up 4 bases and J gave up 4 bases, with 13 bases separating them. This CDR3 spans 14 amino acids.

V gene TRBV7-9 combines with J gene TRBJ2-7; 8 nucleotides agree with TRBD2. The germline gives CDR1 SEHNR, CDR2 FQNEAQ (reference sequence). The CDR3 runs 17 residues. J was trimmed by 0 bases and V by 5 bases; bases with no gene match: 12. CDR3 coding DNA: TGTGCCAGCAGCCCGCACGCGGGGGGCCTCGGCTCCTACGAGCAGTACTTC. Translated, it gives CASSPHAGGLGSYEQYF.

This rearrangement joins TRBV10-3 to TRBJ2-7; 8 bases map to TRBD1. J gave up 3 bases and V 6 bases, and 10 bases lay outside the gene matches. The CDR3 contains 15 residues. CDR1 is ENHRY, CDR2 SYGVKD, per germline. CDR3 in DNA: TGTGCCATCAGGGGTTCGACAGGGGAATTCTACGAGCAGTACTTC. Protein: CAIRGSTGEFYEQYF.

This sequence joins TRBV19 and TRBJ2-3, with 8 bases lining up with TRBD2. Unmatched junction bases numbered 7, after V lost 4 bases and J lost 1 base. CDR1 is LNHDA and CDR2 is SQIVND in the germline V gene (reference sequence). CDR3 length: 16 residues. CDR3 nucleotide sequence: TGTGCCAGTAGTACTGGACTAGCCGCGGGCACAGATACGCAGTATTTT. Encoded protein: CASSTGLAAGTDTQYF.

CDR3 sequence (DNA): TGTGCCAGCAGCCGCCTAGTTACAGGCGGGGAGCTGTTTTTT. Translated, it gives CASSRLVTGGELFF. The chain carries TRBV14 and TRBJ2-2; D is perhaps TRBD1 (5 bases). The CDR3 is made up of 14 amino acids. CDR1 is SGHDN, CDR2 FVKESK, per germline. The V gene lost 4 bases and the J gene lost 7 bases, with 13 bases spanning the gap.

The V call is TRBV27, the J call TRBJ2-7; tentative D call: TRBD1 (6 bases). The V end lost 8 bases, the J end lost 3 bases, and 17 bases lay between the germline ends. This CDR3 comprises 14 residues. CDR1 is MNHEY and CDR2 is SMNVEV in the germline V gene (reference sequence). As DNA, the CDR3 is TGTGCCAGCCGCCCCCAGGGGCCCGTCTACGAGCAGTACTTC. This sequence encodes CASRPQGPVYEQYF.

This chain links TRBV5-1 with TRBJ1-4; D gene unclear. The V gene's germline CDR1 is SGHRS and CDR2 YFSETQ. V was cut by 1 base and J by 8 bases, with 21 bases left in between. This CDR3 region has 17 residues. The CDR3 DNA sequence: TGCGCCAGCAGCTTGTTTGGGGAGAAGAGGAGTGAGGAAAAACTGTTTTTT. The encoded protein is CASSLFGEKRSEEKLFF.

The V call is TRBV7-2, the J call TRBJ2-1; 7 bases align to TRBD1. Germline-derived CDR1 and CDR2 are SGHTA and FQGNSA. The CDR3 is made up of 13 amino acids. J lost 6 bases, V lost 5 bases, and 4 bases had no gene match. The CDR3 DNA reads as TGTGCCAGCAGCACCCAGGGGGTCAATGAGCAGTTCTTC. This encodes CASSTQGVNEQFF.

This chain uses TRBV10-3 with TRBJ2-7; weak D call: TRBD2 (5 bases). The CDR3 runs 12 residues. Germline V CDR1 and CDR2: ENHRY, SYGVKD. Trimming pared 9 bases from V and 3 bases from J, leaving 12 bases between. This CDR3 is CAIGLNSYEQYF. The CDR3 bases are TGTGCCATAGGACTTAATAGCTACGAGCAGTACTTC.

This rearrangement joins TRBV5-6 to TRBJ1-1; D not certain. This CDR3 has 13 amino acids. Per the germline V gene, CDR1 is SGHDT and CDR2 is YYEEEE. Trimming took off 3 bases at V and 1 base at J, with 7 bases between the two ends. CDR3 coding DNA: TGTGCCAGCAGCTCGGGTCCGAACACTGAAGCTTTCTTT. Amino acid sequence: CASSSGPNTEAFF.

This chain connects TRBV29-1 to TRBJ2-2, with D maybe TRBD1 (6 bases). CDR1 SQVTM and CDR2 ANQGSEA come from the germline V gene. V lost 7 bases and J lost 4, with 13 bases in between. CDR3 length: 13 amino acids. CDR3 in DNA: TGCAGCGGCAACAGGGTTGGCACCGGGGAGCTGTTTTTT. Translating gives CSGNRVGTGELFF.

A single count supports this clone. V gene TRBV15 combines with J gene TRBJ1-1, with D possibly being TRBD1 (5 bases). The CDR3 extends over 15 amino acids. Trimming stripped 5 bases from V and 4 bases from J, with 17 bases between. In germline, CDR1 is LNHNV, CDR2 YYDKDF (reference sequence). The CDR3 bases are TGTGCCACCAGCGAATTGGGGGGGATTTTCACTGAAGCTTTCTTT. Its translation: CATSELGGIFTEAFF.

This chain connects TRBV7-2 to TRBJ1-1; possible D gene TRBD1, 6 bases. Trimming left V 7 bases short and J 11 bases short, with 17 bases between. The CDR3 is 12 amino acids. Per the germline V gene, CDR1 is SGHTA and CDR2 is FQGNSA. In DNA, the CDR3 is TGTGCCAGCACCCCAAGGTGGGACATGGCTTTCTTT. As protein: CASTPRWDMAFF.

This clone turned up a few times. Compared with germline, one end of the junction differs, possibly owing to a read error. The rearrangement uses TRBV19 and TRBJ2-3; D is possibly TRBD2 (6 bases). The CDR3 is 9 amino acids. Looked up from germline, CDR1 is LNHDA and CDR2 is SQIVND (reference sequence). CDR3 nucleotides: TGTGCCAGCCCGGGACTCAAAATTTTT. This gives the protein CASPGLKIF. Drawing the rest from reference TRBV19 and TRBJ2-3, the complete variable domain is DGGITQSPKYLFRKEGQNVTLSCEQNLNHDAMYWYRQDPGQGLRLIYYSQIVNDFQKGDIAEGYSVSREKKESFPLTVTSAQKNPTAFYLCASPGLKIFGPGTRLTVL.

On this clone itself: The sample contains more than one DNA sequence encoding this CDR3. The chain employs TRBV15 and TRBJ2-5, with TRBD2 matching over 9 bases. The CDR3 consists of 14 residues. Trimming at V came to 8 bases and at J to 1 base, leaving 5 bases not matched to a gene. CDR1 LNHNV and CDR2 YYDKDF come from the germline V gene (reference sequence). CDR3 bases: TGTGCCACCGGTAGCGGGGGAGGCCAAGAGACCCAGTACTTC. Encoded protein: CATGSGGGQETQYF.

The chain joins TRBV7-9 to TRBJ2-2; D is undetermined. Germline V lookup: CDR1 SEHNR, CDR2 FQNEAQ (reference sequence). Trimming left V 5 bases short and J 4 bases short, with 8 bases between. The length of the CDR3 is 13 residues. The CDR3 DNA sequence: TGTGCCAGCAGCCCCGTCTTCACCGGGGAGCTGTTTTTT. Translating gives CASSPVFTGELFF.

CDR3 protein: CASSFPGTGSGYTF. As DNA, the CDR3 is TGTGCCAGCAGCTTCCCCGGGACAGGGAGTGGCTACACCTTC. The chain uses TRBV5-5 and TRBJ1-2, with 9 bases that match TRBD1. Germline assignment: CDR1 SGHKS and CDR2 YYEKEE (reference sequence). CDR3 length equals 14 residues. V lost 2 bases to trimming and J lost 7 bases; unmatched junction nucleotides: 6.

The rearrangement joins TRBV11-2 to TRBJ1-1, with D uncertain. The germline gives CDR1 SGHAT, CDR2 FQNNGV. There are 13 residues in the CDR3. Trimming left V 1 base short and J 6 bases short, with 9 bases between. The CDR3 is CASSLGRVSEAFF. CDR3 DNA sequence: TGTGCCAGCAGCTTAGGGAGGGTATCTGAAGCTTTCTTT.

The rearrangement uses TRBV15 and TRBJ1-2; possible D gene TRBD1, 5 bases. The CDR3 extends over 15 amino acids. Germline V CDR1 and CDR2: LNHNV, YYDKDF (reference sequence). The V and J ends lost 0 bases and 5 bases respectively, with 13 bases between them. The CDR3 region is CATSRDPDSAYGYTF. The CDR3 nucleotides read TGTGCCACCAGCAGAGATCCCGACAGCGCTTATGGCTACACCTTC.

The chain recombines TRBV7-6 with TRBJ2-5, with TRBD2 matching 8 bases. CDR3 length: 12 residues. CDR1 SGHVS and CDR2 FNYEAQ come from the germline V gene. Germline trimming cut 5 bases from V and 10 bases from J; bases unmatched to any gene: 6. The CDR3 region has the DNA TGTGCCAGCAGCCCGGGGGGGGAGGGCCAGTACTTC. Translating it yields CASSPGGEGQYF.

The chain couples TRBV2 to TRBJ2-7; 8 bases match TRBD2. Germline V gives CDR1 SNHLY, CDR2 FYNNEI. The CDR3 runs 14 residues. Unmatched junction bases numbered 3, after V lost 2 bases and J lost 3 bases. The CDR3 loop is CASSEFRGGYEQYF. The DNA of the CDR3 is TGTGCCAGCAGTGAATTCCGGGGGGGCTACGAGCAGTACTTC. Looking up the rest from reference TRBV2 and TRBJ2-7 gives the full variable domain: EPEVTQTPSHQVTQMGQEVILRCVPISNHLYFYWYRQILGQKVEFLVSFYNNEISEKSEIFDDQFSVERPDGSNFTLKIRSTKLEDSAMYFCASSEFRGGYEQYFGPGTRLTVT.

The chain joins TRBV4-3 to TRBJ2-1, with TRBD2 matching over 9 bases. Germline V CDR1 and CDR2: LGHNA, YSLEER. Trimming took 0 bases from V and 0 from J; bases not matched to a gene: 15. This CDR3 region has 21 residues. The CDR3 sequence: CASSQEASLAGRTSSYNEQFF. Written as DNA, the CDR3 is TGCGCCAGCAGCCAAGAAGCTAGTCTAGCGGGGCGAACGAGCTCCTACAATGAGCAGTTCTTC.

CDR3 bases: TGTGCCAGCAGCCGCGGACTTGGTCCCCAGCATTTT. It encodes CASSRGLGPQHF. The rearrangement uses TRBV6-6 and TRBJ1-5; no clear D gene. Germline V gene data show CDR1 as MNHNY and CDR2 as SVGAGI (reference sequence). Trimming took off 6 bases at V and 10 bases at J, with 13 bases between the two ends. The CDR3 contains 12 residues.

The chain employs TRBV6-1 and TRBJ1-2, with 10 bases lining up with TRBD1. The V gene's germline CDR1 is MNHNS and CDR2 SASEGT. This CDR3 has 13 amino acids. Written as DNA, the CDR3 is TGTGTCCTCGGACAGGGGGTAAACTATGGCTACACCTTC. As protein: CVLGQGVNYGYTF.

This chain links TRBV5-4 with TRBJ2-1, with 10 bases identical to TRBD2. V shed 3 bases and J 7 bases; nucleotides not matched to a gene: 10. Germline-derived CDR1 and CDR2 are SGHNT and YYREEE (reference sequence). The CDR3 spans 16 residues. The CDR3: CASSSVRTSGKNEQFF. CDR3 sequence (DNA): TGTGCCAGCAGCTCTGTCCGGACTAGCGGCAAGAATGAGCAGTTCTTC.

This clone was observed a handful of times. The chain joins TRBV5-4 to TRBJ1-1; 9 bases map to TRBD1. The germline V gene has CDR1 SGHNT and CDR2 YYREEE (reference sequence). The CDR3 is made up of 14 amino acids. With 5 bases clipped from V and 3 bases from J, the junction kept 5 bases outside the gene matches. The DNA for the CDR3 is TGTGCCAGCAGTCTTGGACAGGGGTACACTGAAGCTTTCTTT. It yields the protein CASSLGQGYTEAFF.

The chain's CDR3 is CASSSAWGGQETQYF. The CDR3 region has the DNA TGTGCCAGCAGCTCAGCCTGGGGAGGCCAAGAGACCCAGTACTTC. The chain combines TRBV7-9 with TRBJ2-5; D might be TRBD2 (6 bases). Germline V gene sequence: CDR1 SEHNR, CDR2 FQNEAQ (reference sequence). The CDR3 consists of 15 residues. V was trimmed by 4 bases and J by 1 base, leaving 13 bases between them.